The following is a T cell receptor (beta chain) sequence with its context. Starting 14 to 28 days after autologous transplant, ipilimumab 1 mg/kg was given. This sample was included in a study of ipilimumab plus nivolumab after autologous stem cell transplantation. V was shortened by 4 bases and J by 6 bases, with 10 bases between the two germline ends. The CDR3 totals 14 residues. Germline CDR1 and CDR2: MNHNY and SVGAGI (reference sequence). The method was immunoSEQ multiplex PCR; TCRdb's version includes in-frame clones alone and lacks a portion of them. The sample carries 15,000 to 20,000 clones, around 82% recorded once.

This receptor was taken from a male donor with diffuse large B-cell lymphoma. This chain joins TRBV6-6 and TRBJ1-6; D remains unclear. The input for sequencing was PBMCs, taken in a trial of ipilimumab plus nivolumab as post-transplant consolidation. The CDR3 sequence is CASSWRRFNSPLHF. The CDR3 DNA follows: TGTGCCAGCAGTTGGCGCCGGTTTAATTCACCCCTCCACTTT.